The next 24 T cell receptor beta chains were all read from a single sample in a study of T cells in Graves' hyperthyroidism and ophthalmopathy. The CDR3 regions of TCR beta were amplified from RNA transcripts. When the TCR CDR3 underwent first-round RT-PCR, the HTBI primer set was used. TCRdb re-called the multiplex PCR reads through MiXCR, storing one row per CDR3 protein. The table has approximately 870,000 distinct CDR3 sequences, over 35% seen once. Sequencing input: blood. The source of these receptors is a man between 18 and 29 years old with Graves' hyperthyroidism.

This clonotype was counted a few times. The chain carries TRBV7-2 and TRBJ1-6; D not resolved. Trimming cost V 3 bases and J 7 bases, with 13 bases left between them. The germline gives CDR1 SGHTA, CDR2 FQGNSA. The CDR3 consists of 15 residues. CDR3 in amino acids: CASSFTGSPNSPLHF. In DNA form, the CDR3 reads TGTGCCAGCAGCTTCACGGGGAGTCCAAATTCACCCCTCCACTTT.

This clonotype was counted a few times. The CDR3 spells CASSLAGIDGYTF. CDR3 nucleotide sequence: TGCGCCAGCAGCTTGGCGGGGATCGATGGCTACACCTTC. The chain is built from TRBV5-1 and TRBJ1-2; D is uncertain. V lost 0 bases to trimming and J lost 6 bases, with 9 bases between them. CDR3 length equals 13 residues. Germline values: CDR1 SGHRS, CDR2 YFSETQ.

The chain has TRBV11-1 and TRBJ2-7; D might be TRBD2 (5 bases). Trimming removed 1 base at V and 0 bases at J, with 16 bases between. Germline loops: CDR1 SGHAT, CDR2 FQDESV (reference sequence). The CDR3 totals 17 residues. DNA of the CDR3: TGTGCCAGCAGCTTAGACTCTTCTGTAGCGTCCTCCTACGAGCAGTACTTC. Protein sequence: CASSLDSSVASSYEQYF.

In this sample, this clonotype turned up a few times. The rearrangement uses TRBV28 and TRBJ1-1; no clear D gene. V lost 8 bases and J lost 4, with 8 bases in between. This CDR3 has 11 amino acids. CDR1 and CDR2 from the germline V gene are MDHEN and SYDVKM. CDR3 sequence reads: CASVTGTEAFF. DNA of the CDR3: TGTGCCAGCGTTACGGGCACTGAAGCTTTCTTT.

This clonotype was seen ten or more times. This chain connects TRBV20-1 to TRBJ1-1; maybe TRBD1 (5 bases). Germline V lookup: CDR1 DFQATT, CDR2 SNEGSKA (reference sequence). V was cut by 6 bases and J by 0 bases, with 14 bases left in between. CDR3 length equals 14 residues. As DNA, the CDR3 is TGCAGTGCACCTACCCACAGGCTGAACACTGAAGCTTTCTTT. Translated: CSAPTHRLNTEAFF.

On this clonotype: Being one base from a much bigger clone, this may be a read error. V and J are TRBV9 and TRBJ2-7; possible D gene TRBD1, 6 bases. Germline V gene sequence: CDR1 SGDLS, CDR2 YYNGEE. Trimming left V 0 bases short and J 5 bases short, with 12 bases between. The CDR3 is made up of 14 amino acids. CDR3 DNA sequence: TGTGCCAGCAGCGTAGAACGACAGGCCCACGAGCAGTACTTC. Its translation is CASSVERQAHEQYF.

The V and J genes are TRBV10-3 and TRBJ1-2; D is undetermined. Germline V CDR1 and CDR2: ENHRY, SYGVKD. Trimming removed 5 bases from V and 9 bases from J, with 10 bases in between. The CDR3 is 11 residues long. DNA of the CDR3: TGTGCCATCAGTTTAGGAGGGAGCTACACCTTC. Encoded protein: CAISLGGSYTF.

The chain joins TRBV2 to TRBJ2-2; TRBD1 is a possible D gene (5 bases). The CDR3 contains 12 residues. V was trimmed by 11 bases and J by 1 base, leaving 8 bases between them. CDR1 and CDR2 from the germline V gene are SNHLY and FYNNEI. The CDR3 DNA reads as TGTGCCGTCCAGGGGAACACCGGGGAGCTGTTTTTT. Translating gives CAVQGNTGELFF.

On this clonotype itself: A read error may produce the germline difference seen at one junction end. The rearrangement joins TRBV10-3 to TRBJ2-3, with a possible D match to TRBD1 (5 bases). This CDR3 spans 12 amino acids. Germline loops: CDR1 ENHRY, CDR2 SYGVKD. The CDR3 protein is CAVSPRGDTQYF. CDR3 in DNA: TGTGCCGTCAGCCCTAGGGGAGATACGCAGTATTTT.

DNA of the CDR3: TGTGCCAGCAGCTACCGAGGCGGCACCGGGGAGCTGTTTTTT. It encodes CASSYRGGTGELFF. V and J are TRBV11-2 and TRBJ2-2; no clear D. The germline V gene encodes CDR1 SGHAT and CDR2 FQNNGV. V was pared by 4 bases and J by 4 bases, with 10 bases between. This CDR3 region has 14 residues.

The V gene is TRBV7-9, the J gene TRBJ2-2; TRBD1 agrees at 8 bases. The CDR3 extends over 16 amino acids. CDR1 and CDR2 from the germline V gene are SEHNR and FQNEAQ (reference sequence). The V segment lost 5 bases and the J segment 3 bases; nucleotides outside the gene matches: 8. The CDR3 sequence is CASSRLGQGDTGELFF. CDR3 in DNA: TGTGCCAGCAGCCGGCTTGGACAGGGTGACACCGGGGAGCTGTTTTTT.

V usage is TRBV4-1 and J usage is TRBJ2-5, with TRBD2 identical over 7 bases. V gave up 4 bases and J gave up 2 bases; unmatched junction bases: 7. The germline V gene has CDR1 MGHRA and CDR2 YSYEKL. CDR3 length: 15 residues. The CDR3 protein is CASSPSQRDQETQYF. CDR3 nucleotides: TGCGCCAGCAGCCCCTCCCAGCGGGATCAAGAGACCCAGTACTTC.

The chain couples TRBV20-1 to TRBJ2-7; the D gene is possibly TRBD1 (6 bases). CDR3 size: 13 residues. Trimming took 3 bases from V and 6 from J, leaving 15 bases between them. Per the germline V gene, CDR1 is DFQATT and CDR2 is SNEGSKA (reference sequence). For the CDR3, the DNA is TGCAGTGCTAGGAGGGACACCTCAGTCGAGCAGTACTTC. Its translation is CSARRDTSVEQYF.

This clonotype was observed at least ten times. V usage is TRBV2 and J usage is TRBJ2-7; TRBD1 agrees at 9 bases. V was clipped by 5 bases and J by 3 bases; unmatched bases: 8. Per the germline V gene, CDR1 is SNHLY and CDR2 is FYNNEI. The CDR3 covers 15 residues. The CDR3 coding sequence is TGTGCCAGCAGTAGTAGGACAGGGGACGACTACGAGCAGTACTTC. It codes for CASSSRTGDDYEQYF.

The CDR3 is CASSGVGHLSGNTIYF. The CDR3 nucleotides read TGTGCCAGCAGCGGGGTAGGGCACCTCTCTGGAAACACCATATATTTT. The V and J genes are TRBV7-2 and TRBJ1-3; D gene uncertain. Germline V gene data show CDR1 as SGHTA and CDR2 as FQGNSA. This CDR3 contains 16 residues. V lost 5 bases, J lost 0 bases, and 14 bases lay in between.

On this clonotype itself: A read error is possible here, since a much larger clone lies one base away. This chain connects TRBV19 to TRBJ1-5, with 8 bases aligning to TRBD1. The CDR3 consists of 14 residues. Germline loops: CDR1 LNHDA, CDR2 SQIVND (reference sequence). The CDR3 DNA reads as TGTGCCAGCGCGGGACAGGATAGCAATCAGCCCCAGCAATTT. Protein product: CASAGQDSNQPQQF. Supplemented by reference TRBV19 and TRBJ1-5, the full variable domain reads DGGITQSPKYLFRKEGQNVTLSCEQNLNHDAMYWYRQDPGQGLRLIYYSQIVNDFQKGDIAEGYSVSREKKESFPLTVTSAQKNPTAFYLCASAGQDSNQPQQFGDGTRLSIL.

The V and J genes are TRBV6-1 and TRBJ1-6, with D unclear. This CDR3 has 16 residues. Germline V gene lookup returns CDR1 MNHNS and CDR2 SASEGT. V was clipped by 5 bases and J by 7 bases, with 18 bases between them. The CDR3 sequence: CASSLDGSGLNSPLHF. Here the CDR3 DNA reads TGTGCCAGCAGTCTGGACGGTTCCGGACTGAATTCACCCCTCCACTTT.

The rearrangement joins TRBV2 to TRBJ2-7; D call uncertain. V lost 4 bases, J lost 7 bases, and 17 bases lay in between. The germline CDR1 and CDR2 sequences are SNHLY and FYNNEI. The CDR3 contains 14 residues. CDR3 residues: CASSVDGTYEEQYF. In DNA form, the CDR3 reads TGTGCCAGCAGTGTCGACGGAACCTACGAGGAGCAGTACTTC.

The V and J genes are TRBV13 and TRBJ1-1; possible D gene TRBD1, 6 bases. Germline values: CDR1 PRHDT, CDR2 FYEKMQ (reference sequence). CDR3 length: 14 residues. V lost 5 bases and J lost 3, with 13 bases in between. The CDR3 is CASSQGLRDTEAFF. The CDR3 nucleotides read TGTGCCAGCAGCCAGGGGTTGCGGGACACTGAAGCTTTCTTT. The whole variable domain, remainder taken from reference TRBV13 and TRBJ1-1, is AAGVIQSPRHLIKEKRETATLKCYPIPRHDTVYWYQQGPGQDPQFLISFYEKMQSDKGSIPDRFSAQQFSDYHSELNMSSLELGDSALYFCASSQGLRDTEAFFGQGTRLTVV.

The chain carries TRBV19 and TRBJ2-2, with 7 bases that match TRBD2. The junction had 5 bases not matched to a gene; V was cut back by 2 bases and J by 2 bases. Germline-derived CDR1 and CDR2 are LNHDA and SQIVND (reference sequence). This CDR3 comprises 16 residues. CDR3 sequence (DNA): TGTGCCAGTAGTATAAGGAGCGGGGCCAACACCGGGGAGCTGTTTTTT. Translated, it gives CASSIRSGANTGELFF.

J is TRBJ2-7 and V is TRBV13; TRBD1 or TRBD2 may be the D gene (5 bases each). Trimming took 3 bases from V and 6 from J, leaving 15 bases between them. The CDR3 has 14 amino acids. Per germline, CDR1 PRHDT and CDR2 FYEKMQ (reference sequence). The CDR3 nucleotides read TGTGCCAGCAGCTTTAGAACACGGGGCTCCGAGCAGTACTTC. Translating it yields CASSFRTRGSEQYF.

The genes are TRBV7-2 and TRBJ1-5; TRBD1 is a possible D gene (5 bases). The CDR3 contains 15 residues. V lost 0 bases and J lost 3, with 9 bases in between. Germline-derived CDR1 and CDR2 are SGHTA and FQGNSA. The CDR3 region is CASSLAGRLNQPQHF. The DNA for the CDR3 is TGTGCCAGCAGCTTAGCGGGACGGCTCAATCAGCCCCAGCATTTT.

The V call is TRBV9, the J call TRBJ2-7; 7 nucleotides agree with TRBD2. The V segment lost 2 bases and the J segment 4 bases; nucleotides outside the gene matches: 6. This CDR3 is built from 14 residues. CDR1 is SGDLS, CDR2 YYNGEE, per germline. CDR3 sequence reads: CASSVGGTEYEQYF. The CDR3 coding sequence is TGTGCCAGCAGCGTCGGGGGGACGGAATACGAGCAGTACTTC.

The sample holds many counts of this clonotype. V usage is TRBV2 and J usage is TRBJ1-4, with TRBD1 matching over 8 bases. This CDR3 is built from 17 residues. The germline CDR1 and CDR2 sequences are SNHLY and FYNNEI. The trim removed 4 bases at V and 4 bases at J, leaving 11 bases unmatched. CDR3 sequence: CASSATGTGLLNEKLFF. CDR3 coding DNA: TGTGCCAGCAGTGCGACCGGGACAGGACTTCTTAATGAAAAACTGTTTTTT.